What follows are 22 T cell receptor beta chains derived from one specimen sequenced in a study of T cell repertoires in cytomegalovirus infection. TCRdb called the reads again in MiXCR, with one record for every CDR3 protein. The table has roughly 350,000 distinct CDR3 sequences, about 35% seen once; the top ten hold roughly 13%. Their cognate antigens are unknown. The sequenced sample was cultured PBMCs, obtained from culture after CMV antigen stimulation. The source is a human donor in good health (CMV status not recorded). Some clones in this sample may be carry-over from other donors' samples.

V is TRBV6-1 and J is TRBJ1-4, with D unclear. V lost 2 bases to trimming and J lost 8 bases, with 12 bases between them. Germline V CDR1 and CDR2: MNHNS, SASEGT. There are 14 residues in the CDR3. The CDR3 region is CASSESWVVEKLFF. For the CDR3, the DNA is TGTGCCAGCAGTGAAAGCTGGGTGGTCGAAAAACTGTTTTTT.

This clonotype was detected a few times. V gene TRBV7-2 combines with J gene TRBJ1-2; TRBD1 might be the D (5 bases). V was clipped by 4 bases and J by 4 bases, with 16 bases between them. The CDR3 contains 15 residues. The germline V gene encodes CDR1 SGHTA and CDR2 FQGNSA. The CDR3 region is CASSSPPTEAYGYTF. The CDR3 region has the DNA TGTGCCAGCAGCTCCCCCCCGACAGAAGCCTATGGCTACACCTTC. Full variable domain (remainder filled in from reference TRBV7-2 and TRBJ1-2): GAGVSQSPSNKVTEKGKDVELRCDPISGHTALYWYRQSLGQGLEFLIYFQGNSAPDKSGLPSDRFSAERTGGSVSTLTIQRTQQEDSAVYLCASSSPPTEAYGYTFGSGTRLTVV.

V usage is TRBV29-1 and J usage is TRBJ1-2; 10 bases fit TRBD1. Germline V CDR1 and CDR2: SQVTM, ANQGSEA. This CDR3 region has 11 residues. V gave up 4 bases and J gave up 11 bases; unmatched junction bases: 4. DNA of the CDR3: TGCAGCGTTGGACAGGGGGCTAGATACACCTTC. This gives the protein CSVGQGARYTF. Based on the CDR3 plus reference TRBV29-1 and TRBJ1-2, the full variable domain is SAVISQKPSRDICQRGTSLTIQCQVDSQVTMMFWYRQQPGQSLTLIATANQGSEATYESGFVIDKFPISRPNLTFSTLTVSNMSPEDSSIYLCSVGQGARYTFGSGTRLTVV.

This clonotype was recorded many times. J is TRBJ1-6 and V is TRBV7-2; possibly TRBD1 for D (6 bases). CDR3 length: 14 residues. The V and J ends lost 1 base and 8 bases respectively, with 9 bases between them. Looked up from germline, CDR1 is SGHTA and CDR2 is FQGNSA. CDR3 protein: CASSLGHRDSPLHF. The CDR3 DNA reads as TGTGCCAGCAGCTTAGGACACAGGGATTCACCCCTCCACTTT.

The V gene is TRBV12-3 or TRBV12-4, the J gene TRBJ2-4; 12 nucleotides align to TRBD2. Unmatched junction bases numbered 4, after V lost 0 bases and J lost 4 bases. This CDR3 is 17 amino acids long. CDR3 region: CASSLARTSGAKNIQYF. The CDR3 nucleotides are TGTGCCAGCAGTTTAGCGCGGACTAGCGGGGCTAAAAACATTCAGTACTTC.

The sample holds a few counts of this clonotype. The V gene is TRBV27, the J gene TRBJ1-1, with no clear D. The CDR3 consists of 14 residues. Trimming cost V 10 bases and J 0 bases, with 15 bases left between them. In germline, CDR1 is MNHEY, CDR2 SMNVEV (reference sequence). The CDR3 sequence is CATRLRWMNTEAFF. CDR3 bases: TGTGCCACCCGTTTACGGTGGATGAACACTGAAGCTTTCTTT.

The gene calls are TRBV6-6 and TRBJ1-5, with a possible D match to TRBD1 (6 bases). Germline CDR1 is MNHNY and CDR2 is SVGAGI (reference sequence). The CDR3 length is 14 residues. The V end was cut by 10 bases, the J end by 1 base, with 14 bases between. The CDR3 reads CATSTGGSNQPQHF. DNA for the CDR3: TGTGCCACCTCCACCGGGGGCAGCAATCAGCCCCAGCATTTT.

The chain recombines TRBV19 with TRBJ1-1, with D uncertain. Trimming shortened V by 3 bases and J by 4 bases, and 12 bases separated the two germline ends. There are 14 residues in the CDR3. Germline-derived CDR1 and CDR2 are LNHDA and SQIVND (reference sequence). CDR3 loop: CASSIRALGTEAFF. In DNA, the CDR3 is TGTGCCAGTAGTATTAGGGCTTTGGGCACTGAAGCTTTCTTT.

This clonotype showed up many times. V is TRBV7-2 and J is TRBJ2-5; TRBD2 agrees at 12 bases. The trim removed 4 bases at V and 2 bases at J, leaving 5 bases unmatched. Per the germline V gene, CDR1 is SGHTA and CDR2 is FQGNSA. This CDR3 contains 16 residues. CDR3 DNA: TGTGCCAGCAGCTCGCGGGGGACTAGCGGGCAAGAGACCCAGTACTTC. Protein product: CASSSRGTSGQETQYF.

The chain is built from TRBV6-2 or TRBV6-3 and TRBJ2-3; no clear D gene. The CDR3 length is 15 residues. V was clipped by 5 bases and J by 4 bases, with 16 bases between them. Germline V gene data show CDR1 as MNHEY and CDR2 as SVGEGT. The CDR3 bases are TGTGCCAGCAGTCCAGACTCCCGGAAGCCAGATACGCAGTATTTT. It specifies CASSPDSRKPDTQYF.

The V call is TRBV3-1, the J call TRBJ1-2; 8 bases fit TRBD1. The trim removed 1 base at V and 6 bases at J, leaving 1 base unmatched. CDR3 length equals 13 residues. Germline V lookup: CDR1 LGHDT, CDR2 YNNKEL (reference sequence). CDR3 sequence reads: CASSQGTGNGYTF. CDR3 nucleotides: TGTGCCAGCAGCCAAGGGACAGGGAATGGCTACACCTTC.

This clonotype has only a few counts. This chain joins TRBV12-3 or TRBV12-4 and TRBJ1-1, with 7 positions matching TRBD1. With V trimmed by 6 bases and J by 1 base, 2 bases remained unmatched. The CDR3 sequence is 13 residues long. The CDR3 here is CASRGQKNTEAFF. The CDR3 region has the DNA TGTGCCAGCAGGGGACAGAAGAACACTGAAGCTTTCTTT.

Only a few counts were recorded for this clonotype. This rearrangement joins TRBV6-1 to TRBJ2-1; maybe TRBD1 (5 bases). The CDR3 is made up of 16 amino acids. Germline V gives CDR1 MNHNS, CDR2 SASEGT. V dropped 8 bases and J dropped 4 bases, with 21 bases sitting between them. The CDR3 loop is CASQMSWTTFYNEQFF. The CDR3 DNA is TGTGCCAGCCAAATGAGTTGGACAACCTTTTACAATGAGCAGTTCTTC.

Only a few counts were recorded for this clonotype. The V call is TRBV5-4, the J call TRBJ2-7, with TRBD1 matching over 8 bases. The CDR3 runs to 14 residues. The junction had 10 bases not matched to a gene; V was cut back by 4 bases and J by 7 bases. Looked up from germline, CDR1 is SGHNT and CDR2 is YYREEE (reference sequence). The CDR3 loop reads CASSPGQGGVEQYV. The CDR3 DNA is TGTGCCAGCAGCCCCGGACAGGGTGGTGTGGAGCAGTACGTC.

This clonotype was found many times. The J gene is TRBJ2-1, the V gene TRBV11-3; D may be TRBD1 or TRBD2 (5 bases each). Deletions cut 0 bases from V and 8 bases from J, with 23 bases between. Germline CDR1 reads SGHNT; CDR2 reads YENEEA. The CDR3 consists of 18 residues. The CDR3 region is CASSLEWGFDSYGDEQFF. The CDR3 coding sequence is TGTGCCAGCAGCTTAGAATGGGGGTTTGACAGTTACGGGGATGAGCAGTTCTTC.

The chain uses TRBV6-2 or TRBV6-3 and TRBJ2-7; no reliable D call. CDR1 and CDR2 (germline): MNHEY, SVGEGT. The length of the CDR3 is 13 residues. V lost 5 bases, J lost 3 bases, and 11 bases lay in between. The DNA for the CDR3 is TGTGCCAGCAGTCAAGAGGACCTCTACGAGCAGTACTTC. Its protein product is CASSQEDLYEQYF.

This clonotype showed up many times. This chain links TRBV7-2 with TRBJ2-3; D possibly corresponds to TRBD1 (5 bases). Germline V CDR1 and CDR2: SGHTA, FQGNSA. CDR3 length equals 15 residues. The V gene lost 7 bases and the J gene lost 1 base, with 15 bases spanning the gap. CDR3 loop: CASTQEGVGTDTQYF. DNA for the CDR3: TGTGCCAGCACCCAGGAAGGGGTTGGCACAGATACGCAGTATTTT.

V and J are TRBV6-2 or TRBV6-3 and TRBJ2-1, with D uncertain. Germline V gene data show CDR1 as MNHEY and CDR2 as SVGEGT. The CDR3 has 13 residues. V was pared by 8 bases and J by 3 bases, with 11 bases between. The CDR3 sequence is CASQIRNYNEQFF. The CDR3 DNA reads as TGTGCCAGCCAGATCCGGAACTACAATGAGCAGTTCTTC.

The genes are TRBV19 and TRBJ1-5; unclear D gene. This CDR3 is 15 amino acids long. V lost 4 bases to trimming and J lost 3 bases, with 13 bases between them. Germline lookup yields CDR1 LNHDA and CDR2 SQIVND (reference sequence). The CDR3: CASSKEFRDNQPQHF. The CDR3, as DNA: TGTGCCAGTAGTAAGGAATTCCGGGACAATCAGCCCCAGCATTTT. The entire variable domain, with the rest obtained from reference TRBV19 and TRBJ1-5, is as follows: DGGITQSPKYLFRKEGQNVTLSCEQNLNHDAMYWYRQDPGQGLRLIYYSQIVNDFQKGDIAEGYSVSREKKESFPLTVTSAQKNPTAFYLCASSKEFRDNQPQHFGDGTRLSIL.

This rearrangement joins TRBV7-2 to TRBJ2-5; 8 positions match TRBD1. Germline CDR1 SGHTA, CDR2 FQGNSA. V shed 5 bases and J 2 bases; nucleotides not matched to a gene: 4. The length of the CDR3 is 14 residues. The CDR3 loop reads CASSAGTGQETQYF. The DNA of the CDR3 is TGTGCCAGCAGCGCCGGGACAGGACAAGAGACCCAGTACTTC.

The chain employs TRBV4-3 and TRBJ1-2; 8 bases are a match to TRBD1. The CDR3 has 17 amino acids. The ends lost 0 bases at V and 8 bases at J; junction bases unmatched: 14. Per the germline V gene, CDR1 is LGHNA and CDR2 is YSLEER. Written as DNA, the CDR3 is TGCGCCAGCAGCCAAGATGTAGAGGCAGGGGGCGTCGAGGGCTACACCTTC. Translating it yields CASSQDVEAGGVEGYTF.

The rearrangement links TRBV20-1 to TRBJ2-1, with D possibly TRBD2 on 7 matching bases. This CDR3 region has 14 residues. V shed 0 bases and J shed 5 bases, with 11 bases lying between them. CDR1 and CDR2 from the germline V gene are DFQATT and SNEGSKA (reference sequence). CDR3 sequence (DNA): TGCAGTGCTAGAGACGCGCGGGGGCACAATGAGCAGTTCTTC. Residues: CSARDARGHNEQFF.